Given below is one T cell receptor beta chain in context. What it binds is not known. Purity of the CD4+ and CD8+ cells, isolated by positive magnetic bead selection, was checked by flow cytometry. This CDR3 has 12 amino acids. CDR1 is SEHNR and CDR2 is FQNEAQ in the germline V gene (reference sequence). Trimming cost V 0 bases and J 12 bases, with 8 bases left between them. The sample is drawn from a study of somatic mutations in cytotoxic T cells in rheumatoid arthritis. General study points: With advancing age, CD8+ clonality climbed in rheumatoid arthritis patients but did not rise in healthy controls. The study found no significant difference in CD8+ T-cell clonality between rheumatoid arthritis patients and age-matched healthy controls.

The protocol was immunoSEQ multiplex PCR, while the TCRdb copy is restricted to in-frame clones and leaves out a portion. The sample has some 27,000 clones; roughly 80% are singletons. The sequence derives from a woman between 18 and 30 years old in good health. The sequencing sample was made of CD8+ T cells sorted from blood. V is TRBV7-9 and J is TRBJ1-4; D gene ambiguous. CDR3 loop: CASSLAYMELFF. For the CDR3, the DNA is TGTGCCAGCAGCTTAGCTTATATGGAACTGTTTTTT. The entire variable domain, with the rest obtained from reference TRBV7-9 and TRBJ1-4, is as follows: DTGVSQNPRHKITKRGQNVTFRCDPISEHNRLYWYRQTLGQGPEFLTYFQNEAQLEKSRLLSDRFSAERPKGSFSTLEIQRTEQGDSAMYLCASSLAYMELFFGSGTQLSVL.